This T cell receptor beta chain was captured by sequencing in a study of CD8+CD57+ T cells in acquired aplastic anemia. Study as a whole: Sorted CD4+ and CD8+ cells yielded DNA averaging around 3 ug.

TCR beta VDJ and CDR3 profiling used genomic DNA as template. TCRdb itself ran the reads through MiXCR, one entry per CDR3 protein. Among 100,000 to 150,000 distinct CDR3 sequences listed, 48% were seen once. The ends were cut back, 1 base at V and 5 bases at J, with 24 bases in the middle. There are 18 residues in the CDR3. Looked up from germline, CDR1 is SEHNR and CDR2 is FQNEAQ (reference sequence). This clonotype was found many times. The clonotype was recovered from a human donor in good health, serving as a control. Sequencing input: sorted CD4+, CD8+, or CD8+CD57+ T cells (not recorded which) from PBMCs. The chain uses TRBV7-9 and TRBJ2-7, with D perhaps TRBD1 or TRBD2 (5 bases each). The CDR3, as DNA: TGTGCCAGCAGCTTAGGGGTATCTTCCGCGGGCAGGGACCACGAGCAGTACTTC. Protein: CASSLGVSSAGRDHEQYF. Variable domain in full (rest from reference TRBV7-9 and TRBJ2-7): DTGVSQNPRHKITKRGQNVTFRCDPISEHNRLYWYRQTLGQGPEFLTYFQNEAQLEKSRLLSDRFSAERPKGSFSTLEIQRTEQGDSAMYLCASSLGVSSAGRDHEQYFGPGTRLTVT.